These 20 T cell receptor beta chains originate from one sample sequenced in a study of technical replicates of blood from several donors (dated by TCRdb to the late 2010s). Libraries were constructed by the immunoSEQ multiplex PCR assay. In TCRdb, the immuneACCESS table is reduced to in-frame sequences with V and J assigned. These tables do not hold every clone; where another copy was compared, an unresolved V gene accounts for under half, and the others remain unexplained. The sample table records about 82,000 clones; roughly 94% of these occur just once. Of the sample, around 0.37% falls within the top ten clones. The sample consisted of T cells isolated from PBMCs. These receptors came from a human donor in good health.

CDR3 residues: CASSKARRVGLETQYF. CDR3 DNA: TGTGCCAGCAGCAAAGCGCGGAGGGTTGGTTTGGAGACCCAGTACTTC. The V and J genes are TRBV21-1 and TRBJ2-5; the D call in the table, TRBD2, was not verified against the DNA. TRBV21-1 is deemed a pseudogene. This CDR3 contains 16 residues.

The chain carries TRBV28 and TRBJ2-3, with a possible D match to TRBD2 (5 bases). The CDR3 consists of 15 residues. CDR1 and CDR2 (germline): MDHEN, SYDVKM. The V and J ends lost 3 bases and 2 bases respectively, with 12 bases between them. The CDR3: CASSFKRLYTDTQYF. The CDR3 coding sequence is TGTGCCAGCAGTTTTAAGCGGTTATACACAGATACGCAGTATTTT.

The CDR3 DNA reads TGTGCCAGCAGTGCCAGGGACAGGGGGCAAAACACTGAAGCTTTCTTT. The encoded protein is CASSARDRGQNTEAFF. The chain employs TRBV6-1 and TRBJ1-1, with 12 bases lining up with TRBD1. The J segment lost 2 bases and the V segment lost 4 bases, leaving 5 bases of the junction unmatched. The CDR3 runs 16 residues. Looked up from germline, CDR1 is MNHNS and CDR2 is SASEGT.

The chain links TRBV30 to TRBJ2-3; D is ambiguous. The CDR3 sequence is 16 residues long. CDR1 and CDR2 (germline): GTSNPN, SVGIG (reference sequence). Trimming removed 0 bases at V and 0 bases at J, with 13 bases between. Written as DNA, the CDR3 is TGTGCCTGGAGTGTACAGACACAATTTAGCACAGATACGCAGTATTTT. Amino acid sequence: CAWSVQTQFSTDTQYF.

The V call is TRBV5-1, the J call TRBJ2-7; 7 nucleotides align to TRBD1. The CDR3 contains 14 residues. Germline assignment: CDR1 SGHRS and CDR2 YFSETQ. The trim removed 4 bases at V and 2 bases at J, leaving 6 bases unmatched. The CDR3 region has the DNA TGCGCCAGCAGCCCCCAGGGGACAGCCTACGAGCAGTACTTC. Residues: CASSPQGTAYEQYF.

The CDR3 DNA sequence: TGTGCCAGCAGCCTGCCCGGACACTTCATGAACACTGAAGCTTTCTTT. Protein sequence: CASSLPGHFMNTEAFF. J is TRBJ1-1 and V is TRBV5-6; the D gene is possibly TRBD1 (5 bases). Germline V gene data show CDR1 as SGHDT and CDR2 as YYEEEE. Trimming removed 4 bases at V and 0 bases at J, with 16 bases between. This CDR3 is 16 amino acids long.

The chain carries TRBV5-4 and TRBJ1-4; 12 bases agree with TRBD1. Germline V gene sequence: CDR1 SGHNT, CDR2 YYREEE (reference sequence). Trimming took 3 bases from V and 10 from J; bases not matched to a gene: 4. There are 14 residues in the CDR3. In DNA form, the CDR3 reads TGTGCCAGCAGCTGGGACAGGGGGCAGGCAAAACTGTTTTTT. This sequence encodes CASSWDRGQAKLFF.

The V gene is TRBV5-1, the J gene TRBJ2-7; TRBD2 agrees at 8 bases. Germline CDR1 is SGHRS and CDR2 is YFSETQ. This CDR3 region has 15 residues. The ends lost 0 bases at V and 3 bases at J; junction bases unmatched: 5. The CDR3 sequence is CASSLESGGVYEQYF. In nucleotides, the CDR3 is TGCGCCAGCAGCTTGGAGAGCGGGGGCGTCTACGAGCAGTACTTC.

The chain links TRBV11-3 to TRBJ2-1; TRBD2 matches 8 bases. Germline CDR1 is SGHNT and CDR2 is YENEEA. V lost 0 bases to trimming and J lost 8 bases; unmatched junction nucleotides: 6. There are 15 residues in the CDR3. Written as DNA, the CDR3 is TGTGCCAGCAGCTTAGATATTAGCGGGATAGATGAGCAGTTCTTC. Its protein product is CASSLDISGIDEQFF. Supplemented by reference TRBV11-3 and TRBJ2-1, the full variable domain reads EAGVVQSPRYKIIEKKQPVAFWCNPISGHNTLYWYLQNLGQGPELLIRYENEEAVDDSQLPKDRFSAERLKGVDSTLKIQPAELGDSAVYLCASSLDISGIDEQFFGPGTRLTVL.

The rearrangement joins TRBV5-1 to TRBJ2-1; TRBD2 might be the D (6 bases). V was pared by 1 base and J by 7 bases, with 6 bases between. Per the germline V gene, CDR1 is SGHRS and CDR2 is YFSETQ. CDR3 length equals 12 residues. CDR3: CASSLSGNEQFF. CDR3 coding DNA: TGCGCCAGCAGCTTGAGCGGGAATGAGCAGTTCTTC.

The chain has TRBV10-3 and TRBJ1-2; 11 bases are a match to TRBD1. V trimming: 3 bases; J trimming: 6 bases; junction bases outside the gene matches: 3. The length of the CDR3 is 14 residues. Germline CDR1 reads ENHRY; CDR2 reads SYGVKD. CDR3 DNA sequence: TGTGCCATCAGTGAAGGGGGACAGGGGGATGGCTACACCTTC. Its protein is CAISEGGQGDGYTF.

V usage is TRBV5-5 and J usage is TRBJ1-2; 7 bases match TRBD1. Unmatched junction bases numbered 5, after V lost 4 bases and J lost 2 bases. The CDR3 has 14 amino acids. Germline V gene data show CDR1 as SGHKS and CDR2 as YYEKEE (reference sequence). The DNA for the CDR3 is TGTGCCAGCAGCGGGGCGACAGGGAACTATGGCTACACCTTC. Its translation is CASSGATGNYGYTF.

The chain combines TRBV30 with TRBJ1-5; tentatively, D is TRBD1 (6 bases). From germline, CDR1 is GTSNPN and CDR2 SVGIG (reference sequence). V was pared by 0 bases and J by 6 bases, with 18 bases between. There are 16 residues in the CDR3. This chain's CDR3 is CAWSVGGGRLRQPQHF. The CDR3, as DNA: TGTGCCTGGAGTGTAGGGGGGGGGCGGCTTCGTCAGCCCCAGCATTTT.

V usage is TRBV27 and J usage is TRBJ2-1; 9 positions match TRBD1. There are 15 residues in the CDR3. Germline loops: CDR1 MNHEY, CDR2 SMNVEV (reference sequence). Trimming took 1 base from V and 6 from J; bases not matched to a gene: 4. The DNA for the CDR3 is TGTGCCAGCAGTTTATTCGGACAGGGGTTCAATGAGCAGTTCTTC. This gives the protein CASSLFGQGFNEQFF.

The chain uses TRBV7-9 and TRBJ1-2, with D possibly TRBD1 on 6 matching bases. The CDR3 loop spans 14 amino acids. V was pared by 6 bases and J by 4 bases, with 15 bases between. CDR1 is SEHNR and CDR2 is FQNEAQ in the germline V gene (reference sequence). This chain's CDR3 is CASSAGGLTYGYTF. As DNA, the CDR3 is TGTGCCAGCAGTGCGGGGGGGCTTACCTATGGCTACACCTTC. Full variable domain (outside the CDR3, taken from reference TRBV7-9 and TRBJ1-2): DTGVSQNPRHKITKRGQNVTFRCDPISEHNRLYWYRQTLGQGPEFLTYFQNEAQLEKSRLLSDRFSAERPKGSFSTLEIQRTEQGDSAMYLCASSAGGLTYGYTFGSGTRLTVV.

CDR3: CASSYRQGNQPQHF. DNA of the CDR3: TGTGCCAGCAGTTATCGTCAGGGCAATCAGCCCCAGCATTTT. This rearrangement joins TRBV6-6 to TRBJ1-5; D is undetermined. Trimming took 3 bases from V and 2 from J, leaving 8 bases between them. The CDR3 totals 14 residues. Per germline, CDR1 MNHNY and CDR2 SVGAGI (reference sequence).

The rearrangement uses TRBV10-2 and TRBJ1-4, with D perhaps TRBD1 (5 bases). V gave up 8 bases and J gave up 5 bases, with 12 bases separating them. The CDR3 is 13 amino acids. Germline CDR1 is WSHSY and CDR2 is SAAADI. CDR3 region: CASSGGRNEKLFF. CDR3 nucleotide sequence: TGCGCCAGCTCGGGGGGGAGGAATGAAAAACTGTTTTTT.

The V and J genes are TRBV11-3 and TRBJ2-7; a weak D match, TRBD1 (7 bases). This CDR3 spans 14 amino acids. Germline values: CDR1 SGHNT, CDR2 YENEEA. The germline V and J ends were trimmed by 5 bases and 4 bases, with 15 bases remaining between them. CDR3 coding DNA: TGTGCCAGCAGCCTATGGACAGGAGGGTACGAGCAGTACTTC. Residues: CASSLWTGGYEQYF. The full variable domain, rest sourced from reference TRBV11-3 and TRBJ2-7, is EAGVVQSPRYKIIEKKQPVAFWCNPISGHNTLYWYLQNLGQGPELLIRYENEEAVDDSQLPKDRFSAERLKGVDSTLKIQPAELGDSAVYLCASSLWTGGYEQYFGPGTRLTVT.

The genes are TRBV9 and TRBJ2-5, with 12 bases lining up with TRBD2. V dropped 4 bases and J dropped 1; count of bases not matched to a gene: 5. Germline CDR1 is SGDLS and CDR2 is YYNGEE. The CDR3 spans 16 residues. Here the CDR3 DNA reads TGTGCCAGCAGCTCAGGGACTAGCGGGCTCCAAGAGACCCAGTACTTC. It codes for CASSSGTSGLQETQYF.

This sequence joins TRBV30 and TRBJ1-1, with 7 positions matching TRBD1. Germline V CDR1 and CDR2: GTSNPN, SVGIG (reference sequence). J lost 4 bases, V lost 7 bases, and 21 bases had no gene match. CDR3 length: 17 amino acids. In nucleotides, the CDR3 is TGTGCCTTCCACTCGAGGTACGAGGGGGCTCTGGGCACTGAAGCTTTCTTT. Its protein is CAFHSRYEGALGTEAFF.